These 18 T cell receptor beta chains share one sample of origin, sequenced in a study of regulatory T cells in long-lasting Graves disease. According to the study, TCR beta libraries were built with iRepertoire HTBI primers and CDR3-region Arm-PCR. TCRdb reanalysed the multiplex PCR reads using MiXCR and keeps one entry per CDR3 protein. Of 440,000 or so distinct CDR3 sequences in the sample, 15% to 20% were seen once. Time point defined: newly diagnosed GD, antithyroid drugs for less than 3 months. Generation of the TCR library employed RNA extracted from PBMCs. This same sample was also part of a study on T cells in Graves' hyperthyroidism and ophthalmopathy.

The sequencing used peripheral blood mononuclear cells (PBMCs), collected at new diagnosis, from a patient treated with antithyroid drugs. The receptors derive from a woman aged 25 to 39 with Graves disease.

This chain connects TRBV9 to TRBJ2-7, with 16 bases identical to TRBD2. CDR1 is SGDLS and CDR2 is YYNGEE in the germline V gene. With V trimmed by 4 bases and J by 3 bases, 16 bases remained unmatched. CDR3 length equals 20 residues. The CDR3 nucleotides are TGTGCCAGCAGCCCACCCCCCCGCGGGACTAGCGGGAGGGGACGCTACGAGCAGTACTTC. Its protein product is CASSPPPRGTSGRGRYEQYF.

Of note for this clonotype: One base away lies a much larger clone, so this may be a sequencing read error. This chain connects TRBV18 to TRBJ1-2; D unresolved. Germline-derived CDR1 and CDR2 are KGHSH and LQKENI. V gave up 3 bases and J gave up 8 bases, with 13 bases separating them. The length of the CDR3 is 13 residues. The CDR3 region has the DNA TGTGCCAGCTCACCCCGGGTTCAACGCGGCTACACCTTC. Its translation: CASSPRVQRGYTF.

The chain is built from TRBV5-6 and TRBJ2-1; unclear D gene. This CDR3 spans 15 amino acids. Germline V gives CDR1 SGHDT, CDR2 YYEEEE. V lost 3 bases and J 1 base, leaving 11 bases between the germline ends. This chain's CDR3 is CASSSQSASYNEQFF. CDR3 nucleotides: TGTGCCAGCAGCTCGCAGAGTGCGTCCTACAATGAGCAGTTCTTC.

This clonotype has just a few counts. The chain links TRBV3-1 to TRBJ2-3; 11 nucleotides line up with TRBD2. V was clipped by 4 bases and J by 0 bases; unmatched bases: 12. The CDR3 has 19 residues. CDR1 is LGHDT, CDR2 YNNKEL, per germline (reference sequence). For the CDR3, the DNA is TGTGCCAGCAGCCTCTCTGGGTTAGCGGGAGGGAGGAGCACAGATACGCAGTATTTT. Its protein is CASSLSGLAGGRSTDTQYF.

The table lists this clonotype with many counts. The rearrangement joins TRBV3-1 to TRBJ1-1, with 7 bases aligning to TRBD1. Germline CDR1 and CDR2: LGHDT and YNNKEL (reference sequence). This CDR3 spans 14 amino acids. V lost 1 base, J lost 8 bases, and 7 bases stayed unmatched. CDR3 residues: CASSQAFRGSEAFF. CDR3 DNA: TGTGCCAGCAGCCAAGCCTTCAGGGGGTCGGAAGCTTTCTTT.

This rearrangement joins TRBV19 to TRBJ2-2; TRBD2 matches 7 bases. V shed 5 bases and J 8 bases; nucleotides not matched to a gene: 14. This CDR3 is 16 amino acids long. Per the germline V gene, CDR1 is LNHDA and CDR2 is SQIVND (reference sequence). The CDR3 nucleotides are TGTGCCAGTAGTTCCCATCGACTAGCAATGGGTGGGGAGCTGTTTTTT. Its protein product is CASSSHRLAMGGELFF. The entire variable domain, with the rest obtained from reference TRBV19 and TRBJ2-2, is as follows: DGGITQSPKYLFRKEGQNVTLSCEQNLNHDAMYWYRQDPGQGLRLIYYSQIVNDFQKGDIAEGYSVSREKKESFPLTVTSAQKNPTAFYLCASSSHRLAMGGELFFGEGSRLTVL.

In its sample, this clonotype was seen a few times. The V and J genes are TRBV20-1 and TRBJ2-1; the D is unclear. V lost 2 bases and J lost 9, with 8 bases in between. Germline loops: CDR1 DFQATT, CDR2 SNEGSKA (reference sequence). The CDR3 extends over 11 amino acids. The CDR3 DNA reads TGCAGTGCTAGAATAAATACTGAGCAGTTCTTC. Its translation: CSARINTEQFF.

The chain's CDR3 is CASSSPSGGRYNEQFF. Here the CDR3 DNA reads TGTGCCAGCAGTTCCCCCTCGGGTGGGAGATACAATGAGCAGTTCTTC. The chain employs TRBV28 and TRBJ2-5; tentative D call: TRBD2 (5 bases). Gene TRBJ2-1 matches the end of the DNA better, so the J call may be wrong. The CDR3 contains 16 residues. CDR1 is MDHEN, CDR2 SYDVKM, per germline.

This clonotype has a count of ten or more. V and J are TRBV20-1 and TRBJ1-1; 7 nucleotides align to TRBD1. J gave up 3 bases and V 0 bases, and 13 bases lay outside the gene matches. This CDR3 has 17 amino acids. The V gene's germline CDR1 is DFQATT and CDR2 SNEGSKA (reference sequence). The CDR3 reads CSARDRQGLKKDTEAFF. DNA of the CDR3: TGCAGTGCTAGAGATAGACAGGGTTTAAAGAAGGACACTGAAGCTTTCTTT.

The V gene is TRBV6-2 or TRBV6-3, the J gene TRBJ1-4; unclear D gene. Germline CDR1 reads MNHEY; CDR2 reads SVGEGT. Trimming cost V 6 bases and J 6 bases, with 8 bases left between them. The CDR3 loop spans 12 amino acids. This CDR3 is CASSRHDEKLFF. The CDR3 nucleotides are TGTGCCAGCAGCAGACATGATGAAAAACTGTTTTTT.

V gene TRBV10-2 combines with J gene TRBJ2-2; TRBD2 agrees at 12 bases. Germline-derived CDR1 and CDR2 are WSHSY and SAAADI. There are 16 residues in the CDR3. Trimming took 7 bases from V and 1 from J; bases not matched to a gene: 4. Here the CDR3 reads CASNGLAGLNTGELFF. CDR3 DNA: TGCGCCAGCAACGGACTAGCGGGATTGAACACCGGGGAGCTGTTTTTT.

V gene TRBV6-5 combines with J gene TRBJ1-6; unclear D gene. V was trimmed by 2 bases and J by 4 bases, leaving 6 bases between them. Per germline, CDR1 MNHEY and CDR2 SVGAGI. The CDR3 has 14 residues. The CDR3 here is CASSYNAYNSPLHF. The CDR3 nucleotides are TGTGCCAGCAGTTACAACGCGTATAATTCACCCCTCCACTTT.

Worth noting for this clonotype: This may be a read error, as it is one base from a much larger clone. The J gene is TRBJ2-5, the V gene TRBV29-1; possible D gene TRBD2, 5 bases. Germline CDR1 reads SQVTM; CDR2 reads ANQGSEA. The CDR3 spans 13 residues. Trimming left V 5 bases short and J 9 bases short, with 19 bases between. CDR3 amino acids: CSVSPNAPEAQYF. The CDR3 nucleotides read TGCAGCGTTTCTCCCAACGCGCCGGAGGCCCAGTACTTC.

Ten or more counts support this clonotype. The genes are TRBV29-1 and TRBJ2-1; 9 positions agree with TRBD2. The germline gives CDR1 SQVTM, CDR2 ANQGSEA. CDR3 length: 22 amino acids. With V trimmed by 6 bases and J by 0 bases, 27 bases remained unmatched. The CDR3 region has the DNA TGCAGCGTACGACTAGCGGAAACACCTTCAAGGGCTCCCGTTAGCTCCTACAATGAGCAGTTCTTC. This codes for CSVRLAETPSRAPVSSYNEQFF.

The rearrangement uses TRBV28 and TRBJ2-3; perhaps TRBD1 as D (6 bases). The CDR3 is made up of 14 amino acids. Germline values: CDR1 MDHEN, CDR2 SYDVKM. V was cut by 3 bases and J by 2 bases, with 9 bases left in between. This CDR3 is CASSLRTVTDTQYF. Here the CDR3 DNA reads TGTGCCAGCAGTTTGAGGACAGTCACAGATACGCAGTATTTT.

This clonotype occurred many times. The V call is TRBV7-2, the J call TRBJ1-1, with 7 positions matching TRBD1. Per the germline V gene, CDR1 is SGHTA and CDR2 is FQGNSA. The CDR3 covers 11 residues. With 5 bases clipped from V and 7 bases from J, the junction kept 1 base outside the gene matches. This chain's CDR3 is CASSPGGEAFF. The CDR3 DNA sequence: TGTGCCAGCAGCCCAGGGGGTGAAGCTTTCTTT.

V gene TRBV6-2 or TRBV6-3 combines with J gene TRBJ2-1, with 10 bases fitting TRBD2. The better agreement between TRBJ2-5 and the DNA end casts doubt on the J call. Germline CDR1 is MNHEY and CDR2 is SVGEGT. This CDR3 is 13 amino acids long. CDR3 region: CAGRTSGRETQYF. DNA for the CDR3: TGTGCCGGTCGGACTAGCGGTAGGGAGACCCAGTACTTC.

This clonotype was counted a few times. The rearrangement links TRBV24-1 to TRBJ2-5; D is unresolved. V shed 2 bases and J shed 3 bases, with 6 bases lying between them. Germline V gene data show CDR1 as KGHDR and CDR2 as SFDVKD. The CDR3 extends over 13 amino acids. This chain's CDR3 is CATSDWAEETQYF. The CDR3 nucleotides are TGTGCCACCAGTGATTGGGCAGAAGAGACCCAGTACTTC.